This entry features one T cell receptor (beta chain) sequence. The antigen remains unidentified. The CDR3 contains 14 residues. With 2 bases removed from V and 4 bases from J, the gap between germline ends came to 11 bases. Germline V gene lookup returns CDR1 SEHNR and CDR2 FQNEAQ (reference sequence). The sample comes from a study of OX40 agonist ivuxolimab in advanced cancers. Study information: Ivuxolimab, an antibody acting as an agonist of OX40 (CD134), was used to treat patients. Age averaged around 54 years (range roughly 20 to 90), and 80% to 90% were male. Study outcomes and limitations: The CD4+ and CD8+ T cells in the blood had expanded clonally by week 6 at 0.1 to 3.0 mg/kg.

Repertoires were generated with immunoSEQ multiplex PCR, while TCRdb's copy carries only in-frame clones and drops some. The data show over 45,000 clones, with roughly 90% seen just once and about 1.4% held by the top ten. This receptor was taken from an adult with an advanced solid tumor such as melanoma, head and neck, liver or kidney cancer. The input for sequencing was CD4+ or CD8+ T cells sorted from blood, taken in a trial of the OX40 agonist ivuxolimab. This chain links TRBV7-9 with TRBJ1-1; D uncertain. DNA for the CDR3: TGTGCCAGCAGCTTAAAGACCATTGCCACTGAAGCTTTCTTT. As protein: CASSLKTIATEAFF.